Presented here are 30 T cell receptor beta chains from one specimen sequenced in a study of shared clonotypes between healthy human individuals (dated by TCRdb to 2019 to 2021). Libraries were made using the immunoSEQ multiplex PCR assay. Entries here come from immuneACCESS through TCRdb and include only in-frame sequences with V and J called. Some clones fail to appear in such tables; in the studies checked, an unresolved V gene covers under half of the shortfall, and the cause of the remainder is unknown. Recorded for this sample are 2 million to 2.5 million clones; 90% to 95% of them occurred a single time. 1.7% of the sample comes from the top ten. CD8 naive samples were obtained by positive selection for CCR7 among CD45RO-negative cells, yielding a CD45RA+CCR7+ population from which TemRA cells were excluded. Sequences were obtained from naive CD8+ T cells from PBMCs. The sample's cell subset or site label, in plain terms: CD45RA+CCR7+. These receptors were taken from a man aged 18-30 years in good health. Some clones in this sample may be carry-over from other donors' samples.

J is TRBJ2-1 and V is TRBV25-1; tentative D call: TRBD1 (5 bases). V was trimmed by 7 bases and J by 5 bases, leaving 18 bases between them. This CDR3 is 15 amino acids long. Germline V gives CDR1 MGHDK, CDR2 SYGVNS. The chain's CDR3 is CASTDPSDRHNEQFF. The CDR3 DNA sequence: TGTGCCAGCACCGATCCCTCCGACAGACACAATGAGCAGTTCTTC.

J is TRBJ2-7 and V is TRBV30; the D gene is possibly TRBD1 (6 bases). CDR3 length: 15 amino acids. The V gene's germline CDR1 is GTSNPN and CDR2 SVGIG (reference sequence). Trimming pared 2 bases from V and 0 bases from J, leaving 14 bases between. The CDR3 sequence is CAWSPGTLYSYEQYF. For the CDR3, the DNA is TGTGCCTGGAGTCCAGGGACATTGTACTCCTACGAGCAGTACTTC.

This chain links TRBV5-4 with TRBJ1-1; no definite D call. The germline gives CDR1 SGHNT, CDR2 YYREEE (reference sequence). The CDR3 has 11 residues. V lost 2 bases, J lost 7 bases, and 6 bases lay in between. CDR3 nucleotide sequence: TGTGCCAGCAGCTTTGGGTTTGAAGCTTTCTTT. Translating it yields CASSFGFEAFF.

The CDR3 DNA reads as TGTGCCAGCATCGCCCTGGCCCCCTACAATGAGCAGTTCTTC. Residues: CASIALAPYNEQFF. The chain has TRBV6-6 and TRBJ2-1, with D unresolved. CDR1 is MNHNY, CDR2 SVGAGI, per germline (reference sequence). The CDR3 extends over 14 amino acids. V was pared by 7 bases and J by 2 bases, with 12 bases between.

The chain has TRBV25-1 and TRBJ2-5; TRBD1 might be the D (6 bases). This CDR3 is 13 amino acids long. Trimming took off 3 bases at V and 4 bases at J, with 9 bases between the two ends. Germline V CDR1 and CDR2: MGHDK, SYGVNS. The CDR3 sequence is CASSDTGRETQYF. CDR3 DNA: TGTGCCAGCAGTGATACAGGGCGAGAGACCCAGTACTTC.

V gene TRBV28 combines with J gene TRBJ1-2; D uncertain. The V gene's germline CDR1 is MDHEN and CDR2 SYDVKM. CDR3 length: 13 amino acids. The germline V and J ends were trimmed by 6 bases and 6 bases, with 14 bases remaining between them. Here the CDR3 DNA reads TGTGCCAGCAGCCTCTCCCGGCAGAATGGCTACACCTTC. As protein: CASSLSRQNGYTF.

The chain is built from TRBV29-1 and TRBJ1-3; D might be TRBD1 (6 bases). With 5 bases removed from V and 0 bases from J, the gap between germline ends came to 14 bases. This CDR3 spans 15 amino acids. CDR1 and CDR2 (germline): SQVTM, ANQGSEA. Written as DNA, the CDR3 is TGCAGCGTTTTGGACAGCTATCTCTCTGGAAACACCATATATTTT. It yields the protein CSVLDSYLSGNTIYF. The whole variable domain, remainder taken from reference TRBV29-1 and TRBJ1-3, is SAVISQKPSRDICQRGTSLTIQCQVDSQVTMMFWYRQQPGQSLTLIATANQGSEATYESGFVIDKFPISRPNLTFSTLTVSNMSPEDSSIYLCSVLDSYLSGNTIYFGEGSWLTVV.

The chain employs TRBV19 and TRBJ1-5; D is unclear. Trimming took 4 bases from V and 8 from J, leaving 15 bases between them. The CDR3 is made up of 14 amino acids. CDR1 and CDR2 (germline): LNHDA, SQIVND (reference sequence). CDR3 nucleotide sequence: TGTGCCAGTAGTAACCGGGGTCCGAAAGAGCCCCAGCATTTT. This encodes CASSNRGPKEPQHF. Complete variable domain (other parts from reference TRBV19 and TRBJ1-5): DGGITQSPKYLFRKEGQNVTLSCEQNLNHDAMYWYRQDPGQGLRLIYYSQIVNDFQKGDIAEGYSVSREKKESFPLTVTSAQKNPTAFYLCASSNRGPKEPQHFGDGTRLSIL.

The chain carries TRBV7-3 and TRBJ2-3; TRBD2 aligns across 9 bases. Germline CDR1 is SGHTA and CDR2 is FQGTGA. Trimming took 0 bases from V and 2 from J; bases not matched to a gene: 3. The CDR3 extends over 16 amino acids. CDR3 in DNA: TGTGCCAGCAGCTTAACTAGCGGGAGTGCCACAGATACGCAGTATTTT. It codes for CASSLTSGSATDTQYF.

Comments on this clone: The sample holds other DNA sequences that translate to the same CDR3. The V and J genes are TRBV9 and TRBJ1-1; D is undetermined. The CDR3 length is 13 residues. From germline, CDR1 is SGDLS and CDR2 YYNGEE. Trimming took 0 bases from V and 2 from J, leaving 5 bases between them. The CDR3 DNA is TGTGCCAGCAGCGTAGAGGTTAACACTGAAGCTTTCTTT. As protein: CASSVEVNTEAFF.

This clone has just a few counts. The identical CDR3 is also encoded by other nucleotide sequences in the sample. J is TRBJ1-2 and V is TRBV7-9, with 8 positions matching TRBD1. The trim removed 3 bases at V and 6 bases at J, leaving 3 bases unmatched. The germline V gene encodes CDR1 SEHNR and CDR2 FQNEAQ (reference sequence). The CDR3 spans 13 residues. This chain's CDR3 is CASSFPTGDGYTF. The CDR3 DNA sequence: TGTGCCAGCAGCTTCCCGACAGGGGATGGCTACACCTTC.

The J gene is TRBJ1-1, the V gene TRBV4-1, with D maybe TRBD1 (6 bases). Germline V lookup: CDR1 MGHRA, CDR2 YSYEKL. CDR3 length: 15 amino acids. V was clipped by 3 bases and J by 0 bases, with 11 bases between them. This chain's CDR3 is CASSHIQGMNTEAFF. In DNA form, the CDR3 reads TGCGCCAGCAGCCACATACAGGGCATGAACACTGAAGCTTTCTTT.

The V gene is TRBV18, the J gene TRBJ2-5; perhaps D is TRBD1 or TRBD2 (5 bases each). CDR3 length: 16 amino acids. The germline gives CDR1 KGHSH, CDR2 LQKENI. The V gene lost 3 bases and the J gene lost 5 bases, with 19 bases spanning the gap. DNA for the CDR3: TGTGCCAGCTCACCTGAGGGACCAGAACTTTCCGAGACCCAGTACTTC. This sequence encodes CASSPEGPELSETQYF.

The chain combines TRBV28 with TRBJ1-5; D ambiguous. CDR3 length equals 14 residues. With 8 bases removed from V and 0 bases from J, the gap between germline ends came to 11 bases. Germline CDR1 and CDR2: MDHEN and SYDVKM. CDR3: CASANLGSNQPQHF. The CDR3 region has the DNA TGTGCCAGCGCGAATTTAGGTAGCAATCAGCCCCAGCATTTT.

V is TRBV28 and J is TRBJ1-2; D uncertain. The CDR3 is made up of 11 amino acids. The V gene's germline CDR1 is MDHEN and CDR2 SYDVKM. Trimming removed 6 bases from V and 4 bases from J, with 6 bases in between. CDR3 region: CASRNIYGYTF. The CDR3 coding sequence is TGTGCCAGCAGAAACATCTATGGCTACACCTTC.

The V call is TRBV9, the J call TRBJ2-3; possibly TRBD2 for D (7 bases). The germline V gene has CDR1 SGDLS and CDR2 YYNGEE. With 0 bases removed from V and 6 bases from J, the gap between germline ends came to 23 bases. This CDR3 is 18 amino acids long. Written as DNA, the CDR3 is TGTGCCAGCAGCGTAGACAGGGAGGGCCGCGTCCAACAGGATACGCAGTATTTT. It encodes CASSVDREGRVQQDTQYF.

As concerns this clone: The sample holds other DNA sequences that translate to the same CDR3. The V call is TRBV28, the J call TRBJ2-7; TRBD1 matches at 8 bases. J gave up 1 base and V 2 bases, and 1 base lay outside the gene matches. Germline assignment: CDR1 MDHEN and CDR2 SYDVKM. The CDR3 has 14 amino acids. Written as DNA, the CDR3 is TGTGCCAGCAGTTTAACAGGGGGGTCCTACGAGCAGTACTTC. It translates to CASSLTGGSYEQYF.

On this clone: Other DNA sequences of this sample code for an identical CDR3. The chain combines TRBV19 with TRBJ2-7; TRBD1 matches at 11 bases. The V and J ends lost 1 base and 5 bases, in that order; junction bases with no gene match: 1. Germline-derived CDR1 and CDR2 are LNHDA and SQIVND (reference sequence). The CDR3 is 14 residues long. CDR3 bases: TGTGCCAGTAGTATAGGGACAGGGGGCAACGAGCAGTACTTC. Its protein product is CASSIGTGGNEQYF.

The J gene is TRBJ1-1, the V gene TRBV5-6, with unresolved D. Germline assignment: CDR1 SGHDT and CDR2 YYEEEE. The CDR3 extends over 15 amino acids. V dropped 4 bases and J dropped 4 bases, with 17 bases sitting between them. The chain's CDR3 is CASSPGLQGGTEAFF. The CDR3 bases are TGTGCCAGCAGCCCCGGGCTACAAGGAGGCACTGAAGCTTTCTTT.

The chain has TRBV29-1 and TRBJ2-1, with D maybe TRBD2 (6 bases). The CDR3 length is 16 residues. Trimming took off 7 bases at V and 0 bases at J, with 19 bases between the two ends. Germline assignment: CDR1 SQVTM and CDR2 ANQGSEA. The CDR3: CSALEGAGVSYNEQFF. CDR3 DNA sequence: TGCAGCGCTCTGGAGGGAGCGGGCGTCTCCTACAATGAGCAGTTCTTC.

A note on this clone: Other nucleotide sequences from this sample produce the same CDR3. CDR3 region: CASSRDLSYEQYF. The CDR3 coding sequence is TGTGCCAGCAGTAGGGACCTCTCCTACGAGCAGTACTTC. V usage is TRBV27 and J usage is TRBJ2-7; D might be TRBD1 or TRBD2, each matching 5 bases. V lost 5 bases to trimming and J lost 0 bases, with 8 bases between them. CDR3 length: 13 residues. Germline-derived CDR1 and CDR2 are MNHEY and SMNVEV (reference sequence).

The chain links TRBV7-6 to TRBJ2-1; the match to TRBD2 covers 7 bases. CDR1 is SGHVS and CDR2 is FNYEAQ in the germline V gene. V shed 5 bases and J 10 bases; nucleotides not matched to a gene: 5. The CDR3 is 12 residues long. The CDR3 sequence is CASSPRAGEQFF. CDR3 in DNA: TGTGCCAGCAGCCCTCGAGCGGGGGAGCAGTTCTTC.

The chain carries TRBV5-1 and TRBJ2-1; 8 nucleotides match TRBD1. CDR3 length: 18 residues. The J segment lost 9 bases and the V segment lost 3 bases, leaving 20 bases of the junction unmatched. The germline CDR1 and CDR2 sequences are SGHRS and YFSETQ. This CDR3 reads CASSWGLDRGTVYSEQFF. The CDR3 coding sequence is TGCGCCAGCAGCTGGGGACTTGACAGGGGCACTGTTTATAGTGAGCAGTTCTTC.

Worth noting for this clone: An end of the junction differs from the germline gene, which may be a read error. V is TRBV29-1 and J is TRBJ2-3, with a weak D call TRBD2 (7 bases). This CDR3 contains 17 residues. CDR1 and CDR2 from the germline V gene are SQVTM and ANQGSEA. The CDR3, as DNA: TGCAGCGTAGAAGGGTTTAAGGGGGGGGCCCAATCAGATACGCAGTATTTT. This gives the protein CSVEGFKGGAQSDTQYF.

The gene calls are TRBV15 and TRBJ1-5, with a tentative D call TRBD1 (6 bases). Germline V CDR1 and CDR2: LNHNV, YYDKDF (reference sequence). This CDR3 region has 19 residues. V was trimmed by 0 bases and J by 2 bases, leaving 20 bases between them. The CDR3 coding sequence is TGTGCCACCAGCAGAGAAAGGCAGGGGACGGTAGGCGGCAATCAGCCCCAGCATTTT. This sequence encodes CATSRERQGTVGGNQPQHF. Based on the CDR3 plus reference TRBV15 and TRBJ1-5, the full variable domain is DAMVIQNPRYQVTQFGKPVTLSCSQTLNHNVMYWYQQKSSQAPKLLFHYYDKDFNNEADTPDNFQSRRPNTSFCFLDIRSPGLGDTAMYLCATSRERQGTVGGNQPQHFGDGTRLSIL.

The genes are TRBV28 and TRBJ2-7, with D perhaps assigned TRBD1 or TRBD2 (5 bases each). Germline-derived CDR1 and CDR2 are MDHEN and SYDVKM. CDR3 size: 15 residues. Deletions cut 6 bases from V and 7 bases from J, with 22 bases between. The CDR3 sequence: CASRTSGTRPEEQYF. CDR3 DNA: TGTGCCAGCAGAACCTCCGGGACGCGCCCGGAAGAGCAGTACTTC.

Regarding this clone: At the DNA level, this CDR3 is encoded by other sequences in the same sample as well. The gene calls are TRBV27 and TRBJ2-7, with a possible D match to TRBD1 (6 bases). The germline V and J ends were trimmed by 5 bases and 1 base, with 9 bases remaining between them. The CDR3 spans 13 residues. Germline V gives CDR1 MNHEY, CDR2 SMNVEV (reference sequence). The chain's CDR3 is CASSRTGSYEQYF. The CDR3 DNA follows: TGTGCCAGCAGTCGAACAGGGTCCTACGAGCAGTACTTC.

V gene TRBV20-1 combines with J gene TRBJ1-5; D remains unclear. The germline CDR1 and CDR2 sequences are DFQATT and SNEGSKA (reference sequence). V was shortened by 5 bases and J by 5 bases, with 4 bases between the two germline ends. There are 10 residues in the CDR3. This CDR3 is CSAGHQPQHF. CDR3 DNA: TGCAGTGCTGGACATCAGCCCCAGCATTTT.

This CDR3 is CAISESQGDEQYF. For the CDR3, the DNA is TGTGCCATCAGTGAGTCTCAGGGTGACGAGCAGTACTTC. This sequence joins TRBV10-3 and TRBJ2-7, with a weak D call TRBD1 (5 bases). This CDR3 comprises 13 residues. The germline V and J ends were trimmed by 0 bases and 5 bases, with 8 bases remaining between them. Germline CDR1 reads ENHRY; CDR2 reads SYGVKD.

V usage is TRBV5-6 and J usage is TRBJ2-1; D assignment may be TRBD1 or TRBD2 (6 bases each). Germline V gene lookup returns CDR1 SGHDT and CDR2 YYEEEE. V lost 4 bases to trimming and J lost 9 bases, with 14 bases between them. The CDR3 spans 13 residues. The CDR3 nucleotides are TGTGCCAGCAGCCCGAGGGGGGAAGGTGAGCAGTTCTTC. This codes for CASSPRGEGEQFF.